Listed below are T cell receptor beta chains from one sample, sequenced in a study of T cell changes during pregnancy in multiple sclerosis. Generated by immunoSEQ multiplex PCR, the TCRdb table keeps only in-frame clones and is missing some. The data contain 40,000 to 55,000 clones, around 94% of them singletons. Sample: CD4+ T cells from peripheral blood mononuclear cells, taken in the third trimester of pregnancy. The receptors were gathered from a female donor with multiple sclerosis, enrolled in a pregnancy study. CDR3s include the opening cysteine and the closing phenylalanine or tryptophan. The D gene is left open where the match is weak. Clone size is not always given. Where it is, it says once, few, many or a class for expanded clones.

.	TRBV6-6	.	TRBJ2-2	CASSIPGLPNTGELFF	TGTGCCAGCAGTATACCGGGACTTCCGAACACCGGGGAGCTGTTTTTT
TRBD1	TRBV19	.	TRBJ1-2	CASTSTQGAHTF	TGTGCCAGTACCAGCACACAGGGGGCTCACACCTTC
.	TRBV6-5	few	TRBJ1-5	CASRLDRYSNQPQHF	TGTGCCAGCAGACTCGACAGGTATAGCAATCAGCCCCAGCATTTT
.	TRBV4-3	.	TRBJ2-7	CASSRATGEGEQYF	TGCGCCAGCAGCCGGGCGACAGGGGAGGGGGAGCAGTACTTC
.	TRBV5-8	.	TRBJ2-3	CASSLLGGFTDTQYF	TGTGCCAGCAGCTTGTTGGGGGGTTTCACAGATACGCAGTATTTT
.	TRBV6-5	.	TRBJ2-7	CASSRDLGVYYEQYF	TGTGCCAGCAGTCGTGACTTAGGGGTCTACTACGAGCAGTACTTC
TRBD1	TRBV2	.	TRBJ1-5	CASRAPRDRAPSGNQPQHF	TGTGCCAGCAGGGCCCCAAGGGACAGGGCTCCATCGGGCAATCAGCCCCAGCATTTT
TRBD2	TRBV7-2	.	TRBJ2-5	CASSLVPSGGATWETQYF	TGTGCCAGCAGCTTAGTTCCTAGCGGGGGGGCCACATGGGAGACCCAGTACTTC
.	TRBV5-1	.	TRBJ2-5	CASSFVGQGVETQYF	TGCGCCAGCAGCTTCGTGGGCCAGGGCGTGGAGACCCAGTACTTC
.	TRBV4-1	.	TRBJ2-3	CASSQVGPDTQYF	TGCGCCAGCAGCCAAGTGGGGCCAGATACGCAGTATTTT
TRBD2	TRBV5-4	.	TRBJ2-7	CASSPDLLAGASGEQYF	TGTGCCAGCAGCCCGGACCTACTAGCGGGGGCCTCTGGTGAGCAGTACTTC
.	TRBV18	.	TRBJ1-2	CASSPEGGDYGYTF	TGTGCCAGCTCACCGGAAGGGGGAGACTATGGCTACACCTTC
TRBD1	TRBV6-5	.	TRBJ2-2	CASSRTGTGELFF	TGTGCCAGCAGCCGGACAGGGACCGGGGAGCTGTTTTTT
.	TRBV30	.	TRBJ2-2	CAWSVSRGGELFF	TGTGCCTGGAGTGTATCAAGGGGCGGGGAGCTGTTTTTT
TRBD2	TRBV9	.	TRBJ2-1	CASSVSRLAGGSMQQFF	TGTGCCAGCAGCGTCTCCAGACTAGCGGGGGGGTCTATGCAGCAGTTCTTC
.	TRBV9	.	TRBJ2-4	CASSAPAGPSLAKNIQYF	TGTGCCAGCAGCGCCCCGGCGGGACCCTCTCTAGCCAAAAACATTCAGTACTTC